This T cell receptor (beta chain) was sequenced for a study of cytomegalovirus exposure and HLA in healthy donors. Study-wide context: There were 90 million to 140 million unique TCR beta sequences, drawn from approximately 180 million T cells, in an earlier analysis.

In the case of this clone: Its antigen is still unknown.

Primers included in the PCR were 60 Vbeta and 13 Jbeta primers. Assay used: immunoSEQ multiplex PCR; TCRdb lists only in-frame clones, some missing. The sample carries around 140,000 clones, roughly three quarters recorded once. Trimming at V came to 2 bases and at J to 8 bases, leaving 7 bases not matched to a gene. This CDR3 comprises 14 residues. Germline V gives CDR1 MDHEN, CDR2 SYDVKM. General study points: Prior analysis indicated that the majority of TCR beta V segments exhibited productivity approximately 87% or approximately 30% of the time. Rare TCR sequences predominated, though certain public TCRs were found in many donors. Some V segments, including TRBV6-2 and TRBV6-3, were excluded as indistinguishable.

The source of this sequence is a female donor in good health and CMV-seronegative. The V and J genes are TRBV28 and TRBJ1-2; 8 bases agree with TRBD1. What was sequenced was PBMCs. The CDR3 sequence: CASSLPDRGKGYTF. For the CDR3, the DNA is TGTGCCAGCAGTTTACCCGACAGGGGAAAAGGCTACACCTTC.